This TCR beta chain was profiled in a study of early stage breast cancer tumors. About the study: ER+/PR+/HER2- status applied to about 70% of the 16 invasive breast tumors. Roughly 9.6-fold was the mean read coverage per sample. Study-wide points: In about 90% of the 16 patients, blood comparison separated tumor from normal breast.

Each sample had two DNA replicates, 0.5 ug blood or 1.5 ug tissue. Assay: immunoSEQ multiplex PCR; the TCRdb copy retains only in-frame clones and omits some. The sample records about 36,000 clones, over 65% being singletons. Concerning this clone: What it binds is not known.

The V end was cut by 6 bases, the J end by 7 bases, with 23 bases between. The CDR3 runs to 15 residues. Germline values: CDR1 SGHDT, CDR2 YYEEEE. This chain connects TRBV5-6 to TRBJ2-7; possibly TRBD2 for D (7 bases). The TCR was taken from a person in their sixties or seventies with breast cancer. Sequencing input: blood. Written as DNA, the CDR3 is TGTGCCAGCAACCAAAGGGGACTACCCCAGGGGGAGCAGTACTTC. Translation: CASNQRGLPQGEQYF.